What follows are 10 T cell receptor beta chains derived from one specimen sequenced in a study of blood T cell repertoires in COVID-19. Profiling relied on immunoSEQ multiplex PCR, and the TCRdb table lists in-frame clones only, not all of them. This table holds roughly 150,000 clones, roughly four fifths found once. The sequencing sample was made of peripheral blood. The receptors shown here come from a man in his 60s with active or convalescent COVID-19.

The chain joins TRBV6-6 to TRBJ1-3; 8 bases are a match to TRBD1. With 2 bases clipped from V and 4 bases from J, the junction kept 7 bases outside the gene matches. The CDR3 has 16 amino acids. CDR1 is MNHNY, CDR2 SVGAGI, per germline (reference sequence). The CDR3 region is CASSYPQTGAGNTIYF. CDR3 bases: TGTGCCAGCAGTTACCCTCAGACAGGGGCCGGAAACACCATATATTTT.

J is TRBJ2-3 and V is TRBV11-2; D perhaps matches TRBD1 (7 bases). V was trimmed by 5 bases and J by 2 bases, leaving 14 bases between them. Germline V CDR1 and CDR2: SGHAT, FQNNGV. The CDR3 is 15 residues long. CDR3 sequence (DNA): TGTGCCAGCAGCCCAGGGGGGCCTAACACAGATACGCAGTATTTT. Its translation is CASSPGGPNTDTQYF.

The genes are TRBV19 and TRBJ2-7, with D possibly being TRBD1 (6 bases). Trimming cost V 3 bases and J 0 bases, with 15 bases left between them. CDR1 is LNHDA, CDR2 SQIVND, per germline (reference sequence). The CDR3 has 16 amino acids. CDR3 DNA sequence: TGTGCCAGTAGTATTTCCTCAACAGGGCTCTCCTACGAGCAGTACTTC. Its protein product is CASSISSTGLSYEQYF.

This clone has a handful of counts. The chain is built from TRBV24-1 and TRBJ2-1; 11 nucleotides line up with TRBD2. Germline V gene data show CDR1 as KGHDR and CDR2 as SFDVKD. The CDR3 length is 17 residues. V lost 4 bases, J lost 7 bases, and 11 bases stayed unmatched. This chain's CDR3 is CATSDPASGRPENEQFF. In DNA form, the CDR3 reads TGTGCCACCAGTGACCCCGCTAGCGGGAGGCCAGAGAATGAGCAGTTCTTC.

V gene TRBV5-4 combines with J gene TRBJ2-3, with D tentatively TRBD2 (6 bases). The CDR3 totals 18 residues. Germline-derived CDR1 and CDR2 are SGHNT and YYREEE (reference sequence). Trimming left V 7 bases short and J 1 base short, with 25 bases between. CDR3 nucleotides: TGTGCCAGCGCCTCCCCGGGAGTGGAGGGTAGGGGCACAGATACGCAGTATTTT. Translated, it gives CASASPGVEGRGTDTQYF.

V gene TRBV5-6 combines with J gene TRBJ2-7; 11 bases agree with TRBD1. The CDR3 contains 15 residues. Germline CDR1 SGHDT, CDR2 YYEEEE. With V trimmed by 4 bases and J by 0 bases, 3 bases remained unmatched. The CDR3 coding sequence is TGTGCCAGCAGCGTAGGGACAGGGGGCTCCTACGAGCAGTACTTC. It yields the protein CASSVGTGGSYEQYF. The variable domain in full, completed from reference TRBV5-6 and TRBJ2-7, reads DAGVTQSPTHLIKTRGQQVTLRCSPKSGHDTVSWYQQALGQGPQFIFQYYEEEERQRGNFPDRFSGHQFPNYSSELNVNALLLGDSALYLCASSVGTGGSYEQYFGPGTRLTVT.

V gene TRBV5-1 combines with J gene TRBJ2-3; 9 bases are a match to TRBD2. CDR3 length equals 14 residues. CDR1 SGHRS and CDR2 YFSETQ come from the germline V gene. The J segment lost 3 bases and the V segment lost 4 bases, leaving 3 bases of the junction unmatched. The DNA for the CDR3 is TGCGCCAGCAGCGAGGGACTAGCTACAGATACGCAGTATTTT. It yields the protein CASSEGLATDTQYF.

The J gene is TRBJ2-7, the V gene TRBV6-5; 7 positions match TRBD1. Per germline, CDR1 MNHEY and CDR2 SVGAGI. This CDR3 has 14 amino acids. Trimming cost V 11 bases and J 5 bases; bases outside gene matches: 15. CDR3 in amino acids: CAVQEQGQHDEQYF. As DNA, the CDR3 is TGTGCCGTCCAGGAACAGGGGCAGCACGACGAGCAGTACTTC.

The chain couples TRBV19 to TRBJ1-2; possibly TRBD1 for D (6 bases). The CDR3 spans 13 residues. CDR1 is LNHDA and CDR2 is SQIVND in the germline V gene (reference sequence). Trimming left V 4 bases short and J 5 bases short, with 11 bases between. CDR3 protein: CASSKDRQYGYTF. The CDR3 DNA sequence: TGTGCCAGTAGTAAGGACAGACAGTATGGCTACACCTTC.

The chain joins TRBV5-4 to TRBJ2-5; tentatively, D is TRBD2 (6 bases). V lost 2 bases to trimming and J lost 4 bases, with 12 bases between them. CDR3 size: 14 residues. Germline CDR1 SGHNT, CDR2 YYREEE (reference sequence). The CDR3 nucleotides read TGTGCCAGCAGCTTATCGGGAGATTCAGAGACCCAGTACTTC. The encoded protein is CASSLSGDSETQYF.